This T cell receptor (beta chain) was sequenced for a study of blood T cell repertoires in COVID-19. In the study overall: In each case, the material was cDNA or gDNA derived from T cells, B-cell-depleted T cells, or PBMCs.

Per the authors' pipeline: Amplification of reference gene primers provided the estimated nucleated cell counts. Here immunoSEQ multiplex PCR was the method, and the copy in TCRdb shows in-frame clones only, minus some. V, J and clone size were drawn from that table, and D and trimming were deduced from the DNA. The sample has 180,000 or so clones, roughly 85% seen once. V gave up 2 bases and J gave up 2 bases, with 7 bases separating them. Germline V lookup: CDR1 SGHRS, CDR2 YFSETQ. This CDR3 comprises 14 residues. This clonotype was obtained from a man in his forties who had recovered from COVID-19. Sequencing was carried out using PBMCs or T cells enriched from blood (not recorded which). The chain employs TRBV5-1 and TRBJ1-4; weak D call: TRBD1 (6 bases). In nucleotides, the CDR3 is TGCGCCAGCAGCTTTCAGGGGACTAATGAAAAACTGTTTTTT. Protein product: CASSFQGTNEKLFF. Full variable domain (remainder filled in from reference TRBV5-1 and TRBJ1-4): KAGVTQTPRYLIKTRGQQVTLSCSPISGHRSVSWYQQTPGQGLQFLFEYFSETQRNKGNFPGRFSGRQFSNSRSEMNVSTLELGDSALYLCASSFQGTNEKLFFGSGTQLSVL.